Presented here are 32 T cell receptor beta chains from one specimen sequenced in a study of Japanese encephalitis immunity and Zika vaccine responses. CFSE-labeled PBMCs were cultured approximately six days with peptide pools, each at about 1 ug/mL. Unfixed live CD56-CD19-CD16-CD3+CD4+ CFSE-low cells were sorted as proliferating CD4 T cells. TCRdb reprocessed the 5' RACE reads via MiXCR and lists one record per CDR3 protein. The profile shows several hundred distinct CDR3 sequences, less than 8.5% of them singletons. This material consisted of antigen-activated CD4+ T cells from blood, cultured, taken during a Zika inactivated vaccine study. The receptors stem from an adult man who received an inactivated Zika virus vaccine.

This clonotype is large by share. The rearrangement joins TRBV4-3 to TRBJ2-1; 11 bases are a match to TRBD2. Per the germline V gene, CDR1 is LGHNA and CDR2 is YSLEER. Trimming removed 4 bases from V and 5 bases from J; junction bases left unmatched: 4. The CDR3 contains 15 residues. The CDR3 DNA sequence: TGCGCCAGCAGCCTTAGCGGGGGGGCAAACAATGAGCAGTTCTTC. As protein: CASSLSGGANNEQFF.

This clonotype is large (0.1 to 1%) in the sample. The rearrangement uses TRBV24-1 and TRBJ2-4, with 7 nucleotides matching TRBD1. The junction had 13 bases not matched to a gene; V was cut back by 6 bases and J by 0 bases. Per the germline V gene, CDR1 is KGHDR and CDR2 is SFDVKD. This CDR3 is built from 18 residues. The CDR3 DNA follows: TGTGCCACCAGTCTACAGGGGATTCACCCCCTAGCCAAAAACATTCAGTACTTC. Its translation: CATSLQGIHPLAKNIQYF.

This clonotype was seen repeatedly, ten times or more. A read error is possible here, since a much larger clone lies one base away. V is TRBV7-9 and J is TRBJ2-1; TRBD1 matches at 7 bases. CDR1 and CDR2 from the germline V gene are SEHNR and FQNEAQ (reference sequence). This CDR3 is 13 amino acids long. Here the CDR3 reads CAGSLGQDNEQFF. The CDR3 bases are TGTGCCGGCAGCTTAGGACAGGACAATGAGCAGTTCTTC.

By its share, this clonotype is medium-sized. The gene calls are TRBV13 and TRBJ2-3; the match to TRBD2 covers 8 bases. Losses at the gene ends were 1 base for V and 11 bases for J; bases not matched to a gene: 8. The CDR3 sequence is 14 residues long. Germline V CDR1 and CDR2: PRHDT, FYEKMQ (reference sequence). The CDR3 loop is CASSLVGTSSQQYF. The CDR3 nucleotides are TGTGCCAGCAGCTTAGTAGGGACTAGTAGTCAGCAGTATTTT.

The chain is built from TRBV20-1 and TRBJ1-5; a weak D match, TRBD1 (6 bases). The CDR3 contains 14 residues. The ends were cut back, 6 bases at V and 4 bases at J, with 16 bases in the middle. Germline V gene lookup returns CDR1 DFQATT and CDR2 SNEGSKA (reference sequence). In nucleotides, the CDR3 is TGCAGTGCAAACAGGGCTCCCGGTAATCAGCCCCAGCATTTT. The encoded protein is CSANRAPGNQPQHF.

This clonotype is judged large (0.1 to 1%). The V and J genes are TRBV4-3 and TRBJ2-7, with D perhaps TRBD1 (6 bases). The CDR3 has 11 residues. Germline CDR1 and CDR2: LGHNA and YSLEER. Trimming stripped 6 bases from V and 6 bases from J, with 9 bases between. CDR3 coding DNA: TGCGCCAGCAGTCGAGGGGGCGAGCAGTACTTC. Its protein product is CASSRGGEQYF.

This clonotype ranks as medium-sized. Here the CDR3 reads CASSPVVVPGYGYTF. CDR3 DNA sequence: TGTGCCAGCAGCCCAGTTGTTGTCCCGGGGTATGGCTACACCTTC. The chain uses TRBV7-9 and TRBJ1-2; D not certain. Trimming left V 5 bases short and J 5 bases short, with 18 bases between. The CDR3 has 15 amino acids. CDR1 and CDR2 (germline): SEHNR, FQNEAQ (reference sequence).

The chain combines TRBV12-3 or TRBV12-4 with TRBJ1-5; a weak D match, TRBD1 (6 bases). With 10 bases removed from V and 1 base from J, the gap between germline ends came to 8 bases. This CDR3 contains 12 residues. The CDR3 DNA reads as TGTGCCACCAGGGGCAGCAATCAGCCCCAGCATTTT. It codes for CATRGSNQPQHF.

Notes on this clonotype: A much larger clonotype is one base distant, so this may be a read error. The CDR3: CTSSLDGTGGEETQYF. In nucleotides, the CDR3 is TGCACCAGCAGCTTGGACGGGACAGGGGGGGAGGAGACCCAGTACTTC. This rearrangement joins TRBV5-1 to TRBJ2-5; 11 positions agree with TRBD1. This CDR3 has 16 amino acids. Germline V gene data show CDR1 as SGHRS and CDR2 as YFSETQ.

This clonotype is classed as large. The rearrangement links TRBV2 to TRBJ1-4; D is possibly TRBD1 (5 bases). CDR1 and CDR2 (germline): SNHLY, FYNNEI. The CDR3 totals 16 residues. Trimming shortened V by 2 bases and J by 5 bases, and 15 bases separated the two germline ends. DNA for the CDR3: TGTGCCAGCAGTGAAATAAGAAGGGGCGGGAATGAAAAACTGTTTTTT. This gives the protein CASSEIRRGGNEKLFF.

The chain is built from TRBV6-2 or TRBV6-3 and TRBJ2-6, with 7 bases matching TRBD1. The CDR3 is 15 amino acids. V gave up 5 bases and J gave up 2 bases; unmatched junction bases: 3. Germline V gene data show CDR1 as MNHEY and CDR2 as SVGEGT. This chain's CDR3 is CASSHTGAGANVLTF. As DNA, the CDR3 is TGTGCCAGCAGTCACACAGGGGCTGGGGCCAACGTCCTGACTTTC.

Relative to its sample, this clonotype is large. The chain couples TRBV4-3 to TRBJ1-6, with D hard to call. Per germline, CDR1 LGHNA and CDR2 YSLEER. CDR3 size: 12 residues. Deletions cut 4 bases from V and 7 bases from J, with 5 bases between. In DNA form, the CDR3 reads TGCGCCAGCAGCCGGTCGAATTCACCCCTCCACTTT. This translates into CASSRSNSPLHF.

By frequency in the sample, this clonotype is medium-sized. The rearrangement joins TRBV5-1 to TRBJ2-1, with a weak D call TRBD2 (6 bases). V was shortened by 7 bases and J by 0 bases, with 14 bases between the two germline ends. This CDR3 comprises 15 residues. The V gene's germline CDR1 is SGHRS and CDR2 YFSETQ. CDR3 in amino acids: CASCGQGGSYNEQFF. CDR3 DNA: TGCGCCAGCTGTGGCCAGGGAGGCTCCTACAATGAGCAGTTCTTC. Variable domain in full (rest from reference TRBV5-1 and TRBJ2-1): KAGVTQTPRYLIKTRGQQVTLSCSPISGHRSVSWYQQTPGQGLQFLFEYFSETQRNKGNFPGRFSGRQFSNSRSEMNVSTLELGDSALYLCASCGQGGSYNEQFFGPGTRLTVL.

In its sample, this clonotype is large. The V call is TRBV13, the J call TRBJ2-3; 7 bases fit TRBD2. Germline V gene sequence: CDR1 PRHDT, CDR2 FYEKMQ (reference sequence). There are 12 residues in the CDR3. Trimming took 5 bases from V and 10 from J; bases not matched to a gene: 6. In DNA, the CDR3 is TGTGCCAGCAGCCCGGGACTAAAGGCGCAGTATTTT. Protein: CASSPGLKAQYF.

In this sample, this clonotype is medium-sized. The rearrangement uses TRBV4-3 and TRBJ2-1; possibly TRBD1 for D (6 bases). Trimming stripped 4 bases from V and 2 bases from J, with 12 bases between. The germline V gene encodes CDR1 LGHNA and CDR2 YSLEER. This CDR3 has 15 residues. CDR3 loop: CASSLHGGPYNEQFF. The DNA for the CDR3 is TGCGCCAGCAGCCTCCATGGGGGCCCCTACAATGAGCAGTTCTTC.

This clonotype has only one observation. This rearrangement joins TRBV5-1 to TRBJ2-7; 11 bases fit TRBD1. The trim removed 4 bases at V and 0 bases at J, leaving 0 bases unmatched. The CDR3 consists of 14 residues. Germline CDR1 and CDR2: SGHRS and YFSETQ. CDR3 sequence (DNA): TGCGCCAGCAGCGGGACAGGGGGCTCCTACGAGCAGTACTTC. This encodes CASSGTGGSYEQYF.

This clonotype showed up many times. A much larger clone lies one base from this, so it may be a read error. This chain uses TRBV20-1 with TRBJ2-4, with 7 bases matching TRBD2. Germline V gives CDR1 DFQATT, CDR2 SNEGSKA (reference sequence). This CDR3 comprises 14 residues. The CDR3 region is CSARGGSVKNMQYF. As DNA, the CDR3 is TGCAGTGCTAGGGGAGGGAGTGTCAAAAACATGCAGTACTTC.

By share, this clonotype ranks as hyperexpanded. The chain recombines TRBV20-1 with TRBJ1-5, with D tentatively TRBD1 (6 bases). There are 13 residues in the CDR3. Trimming took 6 bases from V and 1 from J, leaving 10 bases between them. CDR1 and CDR2 (germline): DFQATT, SNEGSKA (reference sequence). The CDR3 DNA follows: TGCAGTGCGCGTAGGGGGAGCAATCAGCCCCAGCATTTT. It is translated as CSARRGSNQPQHF.

For this clonotype: Since a much larger clone is just one base distant, this may be a read error. The chain is built from TRBV3-1 and TRBJ2-3, with 7 bases lining up with TRBD1. This CDR3 is 15 amino acids long. The germline CDR1 and CDR2 sequences are LGHDT and YNNKEL (reference sequence). The CDR3 DNA is TGTGCCAACAGCCATAGGGGGCGCGGTACAGATACGCAGTATTTT. Residues: CANSHRGRGTDTQYF.

Relative to its sample, this clonotype is large. V usage is TRBV20-1 and J usage is TRBJ1-1, with D unresolved. The CDR3 is 14 residues long. V was trimmed by 7 bases and J by 1 base, leaving 16 bases between them. Germline CDR1 DFQATT, CDR2 SNEGSKA (reference sequence). The CDR3 DNA reads TGCAGTGGGCCCACGGGATTAGGGAACACTGAAGCTTTCTTT. Amino acid sequence: CSGPTGLGNTEAFF.

This clonotype is large by share. The chain links TRBV20-1 to TRBJ2-7; D is perhaps TRBD1 (6 bases). CDR1 is DFQATT, CDR2 SNEGSKA, per germline (reference sequence). The V end was cut by 6 bases, the J end by 2 bases, with 14 bases between. CDR3 length: 13 residues. The CDR3 loop reads CSAIQGTTYEQYF. The DNA for the CDR3 is TGCAGTGCCATACAGGGAACCACCTACGAGCAGTACTTC.

Sample share makes this clonotype large. The chain uses TRBV7-9 and TRBJ2-1; D might be TRBD1 (6 bases). This CDR3 is built from 13 residues. Germline V gene lookup returns CDR1 SEHNR and CDR2 FQNEAQ (reference sequence). Trimming removed 1 base at V and 5 bases at J, with 6 bases between. CDR3 in amino acids: CASSLGQDNEQFF. The CDR3 DNA sequence: TGTGCCAGCAGCTTAGGACAGGACAATGAGCAGTTCTTC.

This clonotype is judged large. V and J are TRBV20-1 and TRBJ2-2; D is unresolved. The CDR3 is made up of 12 amino acids. CDR1 and CDR2 (germline): DFQATT, SNEGSKA (reference sequence). Trimming shortened V by 3 bases and J by 4 bases, and 6 bases separated the two germline ends. As DNA, the CDR3 is TGCAGTGCTAGCGGACCCACCGGGGAGCTGTTTTTT. The encoded protein is CSASGPTGELFF.

This clonotype was counted a few times. The rearrangement links TRBV7-3 to TRBJ2-5; TRBD2 agrees at 13 bases. J gave up 2 bases and V 1 base, and 1 base lay outside the gene matches. CDR3 size: 16 residues. From germline, CDR1 is SGHTA and CDR2 FQGTGA. The CDR3 sequence: CASSLILAGGQETQYF. The CDR3 DNA sequence: TGTGCCAGCAGCTTAATACTAGCGGGGGGGCAAGAGACCCAGTACTTC.

The chain combines TRBV6-2 or TRBV6-3 with TRBJ1-6, with 10 positions matching TRBD1. Unmatched junction bases numbered 10, after V lost 2 bases and J lost 9 bases. This CDR3 has 17 residues. Germline-derived CDR1 and CDR2 are MNHEY and SVGEGT. In DNA form, the CDR3 reads TGTGCCAGCAGTTACCCCCGCCGGGACAGGGGAACTTCACCCCTCCACTTT. It encodes CASSYPRRDRGTSPLHF.

This clonotype was counted a few times. V and J are TRBV2 and TRBJ1-6; no reliable D call. The V gene's germline CDR1 is SNHLY and CDR2 FYNNEI. The CDR3 extends over 16 amino acids. V lost 2 bases, J lost 9 bases, and 17 bases lay in between. CDR3 residues: CASSELGLRGVSPLHF. The CDR3 bases are TGTGCCAGCAGTGAACTCGGTCTCCGAGGAGTTTCACCCCTCCACTTT. Full variable domain (remainder filled in from reference TRBV2 and TRBJ1-6): EPEVTQTPSHQVTQMGQEVILRCVPISNHLYFYWYRQILGQKVEFLVSFYNNEISEKSEIFDDQFSVERPDGSNFTLKIRSTKLEDSAMYFCASSELGLRGVSPLHFGNGTRLTVT.

This clonotype is large (0.1 to 1%) by share. The CDR3 DNA reads as TGCAGTGCCACTCACTCGGGACAGGGGGGAGAGACCCAGTACTTC. Protein: CSATHSGQGGETQYF. The chain couples TRBV20-1 to TRBJ2-5; 11 bases line up with TRBD1. J lost 4 bases, V lost 6 bases, and 10 bases had no gene match. CDR1 and CDR2 (germline): DFQATT, SNEGSKA (reference sequence). This CDR3 spans 15 amino acids.

This clonotype is categorized as large (0.1 to 1%). The chain employs TRBV4-3 and TRBJ1-2; D may be TRBD1 (6 bases). The V gene lost 3 bases and the J gene lost 8 bases, with 19 bases spanning the gap. The CDR3 consists of 15 residues. Germline V gives CDR1 LGHNA, CDR2 YSLEER. This CDR3 reads CASSHAGAGELGYTF. CDR3 in DNA: TGCGCCAGCAGCCACGCCGGCGCAGGGGAGTTGGGCTACACCTTC.

This chain links TRBV30 with TRBJ1-1; possible D gene TRBD1, 6 bases. The germline CDR1 and CDR2 sequences are GTSNPN and SVGIG (reference sequence). Trimming shortened V by 2 bases and J by 8 bases, and 21 bases separated the two germline ends. The length of the CDR3 is 15 residues. The CDR3 DNA sequence: TGTGCCTGGAGTATCGGGGGCCCCGAGAGCCCCGAAGCTTTCTTT. The encoded protein is CAWSIGGPESPEAFF.

By its share, this clonotype is medium-sized (0.01 to 0.1%). This rearrangement joins TRBV5-4 to TRBJ2-5; a possible D gene is TRBD1 (6 bases). V lost 1 base to trimming and J lost 0 bases, with 7 bases between them. This CDR3 region has 14 residues. Germline lookup yields CDR1 SGHNT and CDR2 YYREEE (reference sequence). The CDR3 sequence is CASSLTGNQETQYF. The CDR3 coding sequence is TGTGCCAGCAGCTTGACAGGGAACCAAGAGACCCAGTACTTC.

By frequency in the sample, this clonotype is large (0.1 to 1%). The V call is TRBV4-3, the J call TRBJ1-1; tentative D call: TRBD1 (5 bases). This CDR3 is built from 12 residues. Trimming stripped 3 bases from V and 10 bases from J, with 12 bases between. Germline CDR1 is LGHNA and CDR2 is YSLEER. CDR3 coding DNA: TGCGCCAGCAGCCAGGGGGAAGGCGCAGCTTTCTTT. Its protein is CASSQGEGAAFF.

This clonotype is deemed medium-sized. J is TRBJ2-6 and V is TRBV28; D remains unclear. The germline gives CDR1 MDHEN, CDR2 SYDVKM. The CDR3 is 15 residues long. Trimming stripped 5 bases from V and 2 bases from J, with 10 bases between. The CDR3 DNA reads as TGTGCCAGCAGTCTCTCTCTCCCTGGGGCCAACGTCCTGACTTTC. Encoded protein: CASSLSLPGANVLTF.